The 21 T cell receptor beta chains listed next were all sequenced from one sample in a study of CD8+ T cells in alopecia areata. Extraction of RNA preceded its reverse transcription into cDNA, which served as the sequencing template. Method: immunoSEQ multiplex PCR; TCRdb's copy keeps in-frame clones and lacks some. The repertoire has under 250,000 clones, 45% to 70% of them found once; the top ten carry roughly 5%. The sequenced sample consisted of CD8+ T cells sorted from blood. The receptors stem from a human donor in good health.

V usage is TRBV5-6 and J usage is TRBJ2-1; D unclear. The V end was cut by 0 bases, the J end by 6 bases, with 7 bases between. There are 13 residues in the CDR3. CDR1 SGHDT and CDR2 YYEEEE come from the germline V gene. The CDR3 region has the DNA TGTGCCAGCAGCTTGGGCCCCCCCAATGAGCAGTTCTTC. Its translation is CASSLGPPNEQFF.

The rearrangement uses TRBV15 and TRBJ1-6; D is unresolved. The V end was cut by 3 bases, the J end by 9 bases, with 15 bases between. This CDR3 contains 15 residues. Germline loops: CDR1 LNHNV, CDR2 YYDKDF (reference sequence). The CDR3 coding sequence is TGTGCCACCAGCAGTGGTGGAGGGATGGCTTCACCCCTCCACTTT. It is translated as CATSSGGGMASPLHF.

The V and J genes are TRBV27 and TRBJ2-1, with 14 bases fitting TRBD2. Germline CDR1 MNHEY, CDR2 SMNVEV (reference sequence). This CDR3 contains 15 residues. The J segment lost 10 bases and the V segment lost 6 bases, leaving 8 bases of the junction unmatched. CDR3 sequence: CASRERLAGGGEQFF. CDR3 nucleotide sequence: TGTGCCAGCAGGGAGCGACTAGCGGGGGGGGGAGAGCAGTTCTTC.

This clone has only a few counts. V is TRBV6-5 and J is TRBJ1-1; D is ambiguous. CDR3 length equals 12 residues. The germline V gene encodes CDR1 MNHEY and CDR2 SVGAGI. V lost 11 bases, J lost 0 bases, and 10 bases lay in between. CDR3 sequence: CASDGLNTEAFF. CDR3 in DNA: TGTGCCTCGGATGGATTGAACACTGAAGCTTTCTTT.

This clone was recorded a few times. This chain joins TRBV29-1 and TRBJ2-7; 7 positions match TRBD1. The germline CDR1 and CDR2 sequences are SQVTM and ANQGSEA. The CDR3 covers 14 residues. The junction had 11 bases not matched to a gene; V was cut back by 6 bases and J by 3 bases. The CDR3 spells CSVSPGTAGYEQYF. The CDR3 DNA follows: TGCAGCGTGTCGCCCGGGACAGCCGGCTACGAGCAGTACTTC.

This clone was found a few times. At the DNA level, this CDR3 is encoded by other sequences in the same sample as well. The chain carries TRBV29-1 and TRBJ2-7; D assignment may be TRBD1 or TRBD2 (5 bases each). Trimming took off 4 bases at V and 6 bases at J, with 7 bases between the two ends. CDR1 and CDR2 (germline): SQVTM, ANQGSEA. The CDR3 is made up of 10 amino acids. CDR3 loop: CSVGDGEQYF. CDR3 DNA: TGCAGCGTTGGGGACGGCGAGCAGTACTTC.

The V and J genes are TRBV29-1 and TRBJ2-2; D unresolved. Trimming took 4 bases from V and 5 from J, leaving 14 bases between them. CDR3 size: 14 residues. Per germline, CDR1 SQVTM and CDR2 ANQGSEA. The CDR3 reads CSVVGVLGTGELFF. The CDR3 region has the DNA TGCAGCGTTGTGGGTGTTTTGGGGACCGGGGAGCTGTTTTTT.

This clone was detected a few times. This chain uses TRBV4-1 with TRBJ2-7, with 8 bases aligning to TRBD2. The CDR3 spans 12 residues. Trimming at V came to 1 base and at J to 7 bases, leaving 0 bases not matched to a gene. The germline gives CDR1 MGHRA, CDR2 YSYEKL. The CDR3 here is CASSQGLAEQYF. CDR3 coding DNA: TGCGCCAGCAGCCAAGGACTAGCGGAGCAGTACTTC.

The gene calls are TRBV4-1 and TRBJ1-2, with a tentative D call TRBD1 (6 bases). The length of the CDR3 is 13 residues. Deletions cut 5 bases from V and 2 bases from J, with 9 bases between. Per the germline V gene, CDR1 is MGHRA and CDR2 is YSYEKL. The CDR3 nucleotides read TGCGCCAGCAGCTACCAGGGGAACTATGGCTACACCTTC. This encodes CASSYQGNYGYTF.

V is TRBV20-1 and J is TRBJ1-1; 8 positions match TRBD1. In germline, CDR1 is DFQATT, CDR2 SNEGSKA (reference sequence). V shed 6 bases and J 7 bases; nucleotides not matched to a gene: 4. This CDR3 contains 11 residues. In nucleotides, the CDR3 is TGCAGTGCCTACAGGGGGGGTGAAGCTTTCTTT. It translates to CSAYRGGEAFF.

The chain couples TRBV27 to TRBJ1-3; no reliable D call. V was pared by 1 base and J by 0 bases, with 1 base between. The CDR3 loop spans 13 amino acids. CDR1 is MNHEY, CDR2 SMNVEV, per germline (reference sequence). CDR3 bases: TGTGCCAGCAGTTTATTCTCTGGAAACACCATATATTTT. This gives the protein CASSLFSGNTIYF.

The chain carries TRBV4-1 and TRBJ1-2; no clear D gene. Between the trimmed V and J ends, which lost 0 bases and 7 bases, there was a span of 15 bases. The germline V gene encodes CDR1 MGHRA and CDR2 YSYEKL. The CDR3 runs to 15 residues. CDR3 coding DNA: TGCGCCAGCAGCCAAGATAAATTGGCAGCTAGTGGCTACACCTTC. It translates to CASSQDKLAASGYTF.

The CDR3 region is CASSLLQGTDTQYF. The DNA for the CDR3 is TGTGCCAGCAGTTTACTTCAGGGAACAGATACGCAGTATTTT. J is TRBJ2-3 and V is TRBV27, with a possible D match to TRBD1 (5 bases). Trimming removed 2 bases from V and 3 bases from J, with 9 bases in between. The CDR3 consists of 14 residues. Germline V lookup: CDR1 MNHEY, CDR2 SMNVEV (reference sequence).

This clone was seen only a few times. The chain uses TRBV7-8 and TRBJ1-2; D call uncertain. Germline CDR1 is SGHVS and CDR2 is FQNEAQ. The V end was cut by 5 bases, the J end by 0 bases, with 10 bases between. The CDR3 loop spans 14 amino acids. The CDR3 region has the DNA TGTGCCAGCAGCCCGCGGGTGGCTAACTATGGCTACACCTTC. This codes for CASSPRVANYGYTF.

The J gene is TRBJ1-5, the V gene TRBV7-2; D is possibly TRBD1 (6 bases). The CDR3 loop spans 15 amino acids. The V gene lost 1 base and the J gene lost 3 bases, with 10 bases spanning the gap. Per germline, CDR1 SGHTA and CDR2 FQGNSA. The CDR3 bases are TGTGCCAGCAGCTTAGAGGCAGGGGACAATCAGCCCCAGCATTTT. It is translated as CASSLEAGDNQPQHF.

V gene TRBV6-5 combines with J gene TRBJ2-1; 8 bases are a match to TRBD2. The CDR3 is made up of 16 amino acids. From germline, CDR1 is MNHEY and CDR2 SVGAGI. The junction had 14 bases not matched to a gene; V was cut back by 4 bases and J by 9 bases. CDR3 in amino acids: CASSWSGGLGTGEQFF. As DNA, the CDR3 is TGTGCCAGCAGTTGGAGCGGGGGTCTCGGGACGGGTGAGCAGTTCTTC.

The V and J genes are TRBV5-6 and TRBJ2-7; D is undetermined. CDR3 length equals 14 residues. V was clipped by 0 bases and J by 3 bases, with 10 bases between them. CDR1 and CDR2 (germline): SGHDT, YYEEEE. The CDR3: CASSLDSSLYEQYF. CDR3 nucleotides: TGTGCCAGCAGCTTGGACTCAAGCCTCTACGAGCAGTACTTC.

J is TRBJ2-5 and V is TRBV5-6; D gene uncertain. The germline V gene encodes CDR1 SGHDT and CDR2 YYEEEE. The V end lost 4 bases, the J end lost 4 bases, and 5 bases lay between the germline ends. The CDR3 extends over 11 amino acids. The CDR3 bases are TGTGCCAGCAGCGGTCGAGAGACCCAGTACTTC. Translating it yields CASSGRETQYF.

J is TRBJ1-2 and V is TRBV2; TRBD1 is a possible D gene (6 bases). Germline CDR1 is SNHLY and CDR2 is FYNNEI. The CDR3 is made up of 13 amino acids. Trimming pared 10 bases from V and 6 bases from J, leaving 18 bases between. CDR3 nucleotide sequence: TGTGCCATCAGGGGCGTCCCTCAGGATGGCTACACCTTC. Its translation: CAIRGVPQDGYTF. The full variable domain, its missing parts supplied by reference TRBV2 and TRBJ1-2, is EPEVTQTPSHQVTQMGQEVILRCVPISNHLYFYWYRQILGQKVEFLVSFYNNEISEKSEIFDDQFSVERPDGSNFTLKIRSTKLEDSAMYFCAIRGVPQDGYTFGSGTRLTVV.

V usage is TRBV29-1 and J usage is TRBJ1-2, with D tentatively TRBD1 (5 bases). V was trimmed by 3 bases and J by 2 bases, leaving 13 bases between them. From germline, CDR1 is SQVTM and CDR2 ANQGSEA. The CDR3 is 14 amino acids. Here the CDR3 reads CSVELAGPNYGYTF. CDR3 sequence (DNA): TGCAGCGTTGAGTTGGCAGGGCCCAACTATGGCTACACCTTC. Using reference TRBV29-1 and TRBJ1-2 for the parts outside the CDR3, the full variable domain is SAVISQKPSRDICQRGTSLTIQCQVDSQVTMMFWYRQQPGQSLTLIATANQGSEATYESGFVIDKFPISRPNLTFSTLTVSNMSPEDSSIYLCSVELAGPNYGYTFGSGTRLTVV.

In its sample, this clone was seen many times. V gene TRBV9 combines with J gene TRBJ1-2; D unresolved. There are 15 residues in the CDR3. V shed 0 bases and J shed 8 bases, with 17 bases lying between them. Looked up from germline, CDR1 is SGDLS and CDR2 is YYNGEE. The CDR3, as DNA: TGTGCCAGCAGCGTAGCGGCAGTAACTTCTCTAGGCTACACCTTC. Translating it yields CASSVAAVTSLGYTF.